Detailed here is one T cell receptor beta chain. This clonotype appeared many times. Which antigen it targets is not known. No qualities accompany the bases; no much larger clone lies one base away. The sample comes from a study of T-cell reconstitution after alpha-beta-depleted transplantation in children (dated by TCRdb to about 2016). Regarding the complete study: T-cell immune reconstitution after TCRalphabeta/CD19-depleted allogeneic hematopoietic cell transplantation in children was quantitatively tracked in the study by means of TCR repertoire profiling.

Unmatched junction bases come to 3, with V trimmed by 1 base and J by 5 bases. CDR1 and CDR2 are drawn from the germline V gene (reference sequence): DFQATT, SNEGSKA. The CDR3 goes from the cysteine to the phenylalanine over 15 residues. Here the CDR3 DNA is all that survives: 45 bases in frame from base 1. The library was prepared using PCR. Sequencing was performed on an Illumina HiSeq 2500. TCR library preparation used molecular barcoding, with unique molecular identifiers applied to normalize quantification of the TCRbeta repertoire. TCRdb reworked the public reads: Q25 trimming with fastp, MiXCR clone assembly, productive beta chains retained. Each CDR3 protein appears once, grouped with its most common genes and DNA. The sample yields a few hundred thousand distinct CDR3 sequences; approximately 9.8% were counted once. The top ten clonotypes cover roughly 5.1% of the sample.

Sequencing was performed on PBMCs from the stem cell graft donor, taken from the stem cell graft. The sequence is built from TRBV20-1 and TRBJ2-1; TRBD2 agrees with 12 junctional bases. This clonotype was obtained from a human donor who donated a stem cell graft to a child with SCID. This receptor carries the CDR3 CSARVGLAGNNEQFF. In nucleotide form, the sequence is TGCAGTGCTAGAGTCGGACTAGCGGGGAACAATGAGCAGTTCTTC.